This is a list of T cell receptor beta chains from one sample in a study of blood T cell repertoires in COVID-19. The table came from immunoSEQ multiplex PCR; TCRdb's copy has only in-frame clones and leaves some out. Of about 100,000 clones detected, roughly 86% appear once; the ten largest clones hold about 20%. Sequencing used peripheral blood. The receptors shown here come from a human donor in a cohort sampled during active COVID-19. The CDR3 runs from the conserved cysteine through the conserved F or W. The D gene is left open where the match is weak. Clone size is given for some rows only: seen once, a few or many times, or a class if the clone is expanded.

v_call	d_call	clone_size	j_call	cdr3_aa	cdr3_nt
TRBV5-5	NA	NA	TRBJ2-2	CASSLFWGHDTGELFF	TGTGCCAGCAGCTTGTTTTGGGGGCACGACACCGGGGAGCTGTTTTTT
TRBV27	NA	NA	TRBJ2-7	CASSLSLERARSYEQYF	TGTGCCAGCAGTTTATCCCTCGAGAGGGCTCGATCCTACGAGCAGTACTTC
TRBV19	NA	NA	TRBJ1-5	CASTRGRSNQPQHF	TGTGCCAGCACCAGGGGTAGAAGCAATCAGCCCCAGCATTTT
TRBV27	TRBD1	NA	TRBJ1-2	CASSLSGQLPPSYGYTF	TGTGCCAGCAGTTTATCGGGACAGCTGCCGCCCAGCTATGGCTACACCTTC
TRBV9	TRBD1	NA	TRBJ2-7	CASSVAPSGQLGTATYEQYF	TGTGCCAGCAGCGTAGCTCCGTCGGGACAGCTTGGGACGGCGACCTACGAGCAGTACTTC
TRBV5-1	TRBD2	NA	TRBJ2-7	CASSSWTSGRNEQYF	TGCGCCAGCAGCTCCTGGACTAGCGGGAGGAACGAGCAGTACTTC
TRBV11-2	TRBD2	NA	TRBJ2-7	CASNSASSGIAYEQYF	TGTGCCAGCAACTCCGCCTCAAGCGGGATCGCCTACGAGCAGTACTTC
TRBV20-1	NA	once	TRBJ2-7	CSARRAGEQYF	TGCAGTGCTAGGAGGGCGGGCGAGCAGTACTTC
TRBV29-1	NA	NA	TRBJ2-1	CSVEDLVRGRPGNEQFF	TGCAGCGTTGAAGATCTGGTCAGGGGCCGCCCCGGCAATGAGCAGTTCTTC
TRBV2	NA	NA	TRBJ2-2	CASSHPGVVTGELFF	TGTGCCAGCAGTCACCCGGGAGTAGTTACCGGGGAGCTGTTTTTT
TRBV4-3	TRBD1	NA	TRBJ2-3	CASSLLGQEKKKQYF	TGCGCCAGCAGCCTCCTGGGACAGGAAAAAAAGAAGCAGTATTTT
TRBV5-6	NA	NA	TRBJ1-4	CASSGMTYTNEKLFF	TGTGCCAGCAGCGGAATGACATATACTAATGAAAAACTGTTTTTT
TRBV9	NA	NA	TRBJ1-6	CASSVGGAEALHF	TGTGCCAGCAGCGTAGGTGGTGCGGAGGCCCTCCACTTT
TRBV7-9	TRBD1	NA	TRBJ1-2	CASSRTGAGYGYTF	TGTGCCAGCAGCCGTACAGGGGCCGGCTATGGCTACACCTTC
TRBV11-3	TRBD1	once	TRBJ2-1	CASKPPGQADNEQFF	TGTGCCAGCAAGCCCCCGGGACAGGCGGACAATGAGCAGTTCTTC
TRBV19	TRBD1	NA	TRBJ2-1	CASSIVPGQQIYNEQFF	TGTGCCAGTAGTATAGTCCCGGGACAGCAGATTTACAATGAGCAGTTCTTC
TRBV11-2	NA	NA	TRBJ2-6	CASSASSGANVLTF	TGTGCCAGCAGCGCGAGCTCTGGGGCCAACGTCCTGACTTTC
TRBV5-1	TRBD1	NA	TRBJ1-2	CASSEDRGLGYGYTF	TGCGCCAGCTCCGAGGACAGGGGGCTGGGCTATGGCTACACCTTC
TRBV6-4	NA	NA	TRBJ1-1	CASSDTGTEAFF	TGTGCCAGCAGTGACACCGGGACTGAAGCTTTCTTT
TRBV11-2	NA	NA	TRBJ2-3	CASSLAGLDGTDTQYF	TGTGCCAGCAGCTTAGCCGGACTGGACGGCACAGATACGCAGTATTTT
TRBV25-1	NA	NA	TRBJ1-2	CASSEAGRGLYGYTF	TGTGCCAGCAGTGAAGCGGGAAGGGGACTCTATGGCTACACCTTC
TRBV29-1	NA	NA	TRBJ1-1	CSVEDQVGEAFF	TGCAGCGTTGAAGATCAGGTTGGGGAAGCTTTCTTT
TRBV3-1/TRBV3-2	NA	NA	TRBJ2-7	CASSGTLYEQYF	TGTGCCAGCAGCGGGACTCTCTACGAGCAGTACTTC
TRBV5-8	NA	NA	TRBJ1-1	CASTSRGNTEAFF	TGTGCCAGCACCTCCCGGGGGAACACTGAAGCTTTCTTT
TRBV10-2	NA	NA	TRBJ1-6	CASSESRQSYNSPLHF	TGCGCCAGCAGTGAGTCGCGACAATCCTATAATTCACCCCTCCACTTT
TRBV7-8	TRBD1	NA	TRBJ1-5	CASSSGTGGSNQPQHF	TGTGCCAGCAGCTCAGGGACAGGGGGGAGCAATCAGCCCCAGCATTTT
TRBV5-1	TRBD2	NA	TRBJ2-1	CASSLGLAVTYNEQFF	TGCGCCAGCAGCTTAGGACTAGCTGTAACCTACAATGAGCAGTTCTTC
TRBV4-2	NA	many	TRBJ1-1	CASSTPAGTEAFF	TGTGCCAGCAGCACCCCGGCAGGGACTGAAGCTTTCTTT
TRBV21-1	NA	once	TRBJ2-1	CASSPQRDGFF	TGTGCCAGCAGCCCCCAGCGGGATGGGTTCTTC
TRBV7-2	NA	NA	TRBJ2-4	CASSLESNIQYF	TGTGCCAGCAGTCTAGAGTCTAACATTCAGTACTTC
TRBV4-2	NA	NA	TRBJ2-7	CASSQDGSDEQYF	TGTGCCAGCAGCCAAGATGGGAGCGACGAGCAGTACTTC
TRBV7-3	NA	NA	TRBJ1-2	CASSSQGSYGYTF	TGTGCCAGCAGTTCCCAGGGGAGCTATGGCTACACCTTC
TRBV28	TRBD1	NA	TRBJ2-7	CASSPGDREGEEQYF	TGTGCCAGCAGCCCCGGGGACAGGGAAGGTGAGGAGCAGTACTTC